The clone carrying this T cell receptor beta chain was seen just once. This specimen belongs to a study of blood T cell repertoires in COVID-19. Study-wide context: The United States, Italy and Spain supplied acute and convalescent COVID-19 samples. From T cells, B-cell-depleted T cells, or PBMCs came the material, which was cDNA or gDNA.

Germline lookup yields CDR1 MNHEY and CDR2 SVGAGI. V lost 2 bases to trimming and J lost 6 bases, with 7 bases between them. CDR3 size: 13 residues. In the original analysis: Amplified reference gene primers provided the basis for estimating nucleated cell counts. Clones were sequenced by immunoSEQ multiplex PCR, and TCRdb holds only the in-frame ones, with some missing. D and trimming were read from the DNA, whereas the V and J calls and clone size are those reported in that table. The repertoire has tens of thousands of clones, 75% to 85% of them found once; the top ten carry roughly 20%. This receptor was identified in a woman between 65 and 79 years old with acute or convalescent COVID-19. This sequence joins TRBV6-5 and TRBJ2-2; D is undetermined. The sample consisted of peripheral blood. The CDR3 loop is CASSYAAAGELFF. DNA of the CDR3: TGTGCCAGCAGTTACGCGGCGGCCGGGGAGCTGTTTTTT.